The 3 T cell receptor beta chains presented below share a single source sample, sequenced in a study of blood T cell repertoires in COVID-19 (dated by TCRdb to about 2020). Library creation used the immunoSEQ multiplex PCR assay. TCRdb took this table from immuneACCESS and kept in-frame rearrangements with V and J called. Such tables lack part of the clones; where checked against another copy, unresolved V genes explain under half of the gap, and the rest is unexplained. Within this sample are about 59,000 clones, with 65% to 85% of them counted one time only. The ten largest clones represent over 5.5% of the sample. Source material: peripheral blood. These receptors were collected from a man in his 60s with acute or convalescent COVID-19.

This clone was seen a few times. J is TRBJ1-1 and V is TRBV5-6; TRBD1 aligns across 9 bases. Losses at the gene ends were 3 bases for V and 13 bases for J; bases not matched to a gene: 7. The V gene's germline CDR1 is SGHDT and CDR2 YYEEEE. The CDR3 contains 12 residues. CDR3 nucleotides: TGTGCCAGCAGCTCCGGGACAGGGTTATTTTTCTTT. It encodes CASSSGTGLFFF.

The chain has TRBV9 and TRBJ1-2; D might be TRBD1 (5 bases). The germline V gene has CDR1 SGDLS and CDR2 YYNGEE. Trimming stripped 6 bases from V and 4 bases from J, with 10 bases between. The CDR3 has 12 amino acids. The CDR3 DNA reads TGTGCCAGCATCCAGGGCTTCTATGGCTACACCTTC. It specifies CASIQGFYGYTF.

The rearrangement links TRBV5-5 to TRBJ2-2; D may be TRBD1 (6 bases). The germline V and J ends were trimmed by 1 base and 4 bases, with 11 bases remaining between them. Germline V gene lookup returns CDR1 SGHKS and CDR2 YYEKEE (reference sequence). The CDR3 has 15 residues. The CDR3 loop reads CASSLNRVPTGELFF. For the CDR3, the DNA is TGTGCCAGCAGCTTGAACAGGGTTCCCACCGGGGAGCTGTTTTTT.